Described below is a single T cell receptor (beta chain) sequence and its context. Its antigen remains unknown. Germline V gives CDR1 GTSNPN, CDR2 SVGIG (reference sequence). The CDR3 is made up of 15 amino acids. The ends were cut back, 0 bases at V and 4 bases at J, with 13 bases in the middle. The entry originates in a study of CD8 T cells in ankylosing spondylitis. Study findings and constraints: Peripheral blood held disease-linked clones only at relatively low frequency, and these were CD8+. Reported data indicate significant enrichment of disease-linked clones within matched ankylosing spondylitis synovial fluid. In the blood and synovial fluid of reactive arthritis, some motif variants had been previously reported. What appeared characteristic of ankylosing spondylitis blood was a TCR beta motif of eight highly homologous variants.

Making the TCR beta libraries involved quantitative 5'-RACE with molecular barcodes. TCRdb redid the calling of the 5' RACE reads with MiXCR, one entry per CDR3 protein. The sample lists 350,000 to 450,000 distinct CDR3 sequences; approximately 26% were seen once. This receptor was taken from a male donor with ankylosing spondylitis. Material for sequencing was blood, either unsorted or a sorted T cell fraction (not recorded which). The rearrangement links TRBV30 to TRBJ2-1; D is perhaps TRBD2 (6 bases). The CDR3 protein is CAWSVLGLDYNEQFF. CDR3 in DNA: TGTGCCTGGAGTGTACTGGGACTGGATTACAATGAGCAGTTCTTC.